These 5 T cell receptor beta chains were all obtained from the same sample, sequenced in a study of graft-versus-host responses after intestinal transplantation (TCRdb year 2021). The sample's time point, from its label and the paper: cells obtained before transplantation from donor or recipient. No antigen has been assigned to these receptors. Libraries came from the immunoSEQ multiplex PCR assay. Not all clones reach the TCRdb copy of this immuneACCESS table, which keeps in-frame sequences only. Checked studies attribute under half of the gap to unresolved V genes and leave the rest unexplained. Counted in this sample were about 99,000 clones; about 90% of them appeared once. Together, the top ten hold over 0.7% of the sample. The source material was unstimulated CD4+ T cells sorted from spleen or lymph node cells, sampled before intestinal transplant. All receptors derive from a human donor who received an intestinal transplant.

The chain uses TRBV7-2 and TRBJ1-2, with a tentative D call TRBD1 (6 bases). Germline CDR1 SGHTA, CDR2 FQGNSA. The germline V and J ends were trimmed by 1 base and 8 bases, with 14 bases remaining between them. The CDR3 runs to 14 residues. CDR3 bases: TGTGCCAGCAGCTTAGACTCAGGGGAAATCGGCTACACCTTC. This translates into CASSLDSGEIGYTF.

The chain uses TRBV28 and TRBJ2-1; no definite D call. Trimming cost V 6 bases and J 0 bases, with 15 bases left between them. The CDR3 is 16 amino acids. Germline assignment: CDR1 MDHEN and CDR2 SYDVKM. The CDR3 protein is CASSWEDWSSYNEQFF. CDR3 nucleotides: TGTGCCAGCAGCTGGGAAGACTGGAGCTCCTACAATGAGCAGTTCTTC.

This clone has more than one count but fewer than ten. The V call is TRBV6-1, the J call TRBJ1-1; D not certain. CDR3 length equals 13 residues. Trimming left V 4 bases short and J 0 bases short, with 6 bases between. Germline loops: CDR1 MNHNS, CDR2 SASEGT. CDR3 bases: TGTGCCAGCAGTGCGACCGTGAACACTGAAGCTTTCTTT. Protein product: CASSATVNTEAFF.

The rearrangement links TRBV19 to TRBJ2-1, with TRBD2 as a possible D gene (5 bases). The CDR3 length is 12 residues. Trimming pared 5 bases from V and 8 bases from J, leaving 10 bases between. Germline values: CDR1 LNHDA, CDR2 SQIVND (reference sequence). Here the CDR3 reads CASSQRTHEQFF. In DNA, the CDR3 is TGTGCCAGTAGTCAACGGACTCATGAGCAGTTCTTC.

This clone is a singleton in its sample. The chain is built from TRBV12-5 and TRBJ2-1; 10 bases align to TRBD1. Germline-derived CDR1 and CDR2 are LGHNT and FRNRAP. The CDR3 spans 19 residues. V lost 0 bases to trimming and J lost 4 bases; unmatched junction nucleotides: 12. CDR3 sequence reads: CASGLVRLLDRGLYNEQFF. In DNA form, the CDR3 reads TGTGCTAGTGGTTTGGTCCGACTCCTAGACAGGGGGCTATACAATGAGCAGTTCTTC.